These 30 T cell receptor beta chains originate from one sample sequenced in a study of blood T cell repertoires in COVID-19. Using immunoSEQ multiplex PCR, the repertoire was profiled, and TCRdb retains in-frame clones only, with some absent. Here the sample spans some 73,000 clones, 85% being singletons. The source material was peripheral blood. Source of these receptors: a man over 45 with COVID-19, enrolled during active disease.

V usage is TRBV6-2 or TRBV6-3 and J usage is TRBJ1-6; no definite D call. V shed 4 bases and J shed 0 bases, with 10 bases lying between them. CDR3 length: 16 amino acids. Germline loops: CDR1 MNHEY, CDR2 SVGEGT. DNA of the CDR3: TGTGCCAGCAGTTCCCAGGCTCGCTCCTATAATTCACCCCTCCACTTT. It yields the protein CASSSQARSYNSPLHF.

The chain recombines TRBV28 with TRBJ2-7, with 7 positions matching TRBD1. The CDR3 extends over 14 amino acids. The germline V gene encodes CDR1 MDHEN and CDR2 SYDVKM. The junction had 3 bases not matched to a gene; V was cut back by 2 bases and J by 2 bases. The CDR3 here is CASSLGGQTYEQYF. CDR3 coding DNA: TGTGCCAGCAGTTTAGGGGGACAGACCTACGAGCAGTACTTC.

The chain employs TRBV30 and TRBJ2-1; D not resolved. Looked up from germline, CDR1 is GTSNPN and CDR2 is SVGIG (reference sequence). This CDR3 comprises 15 residues. V was pared by 1 base and J by 0 bases, with 10 bases between. CDR3 region: CAWSGLSSSYNEQFF. The CDR3 bases are TGTGCCTGGAGTGGACTCTCGAGCTCCTACAATGAGCAGTTCTTC.

J is TRBJ2-3 and V is TRBV2; 8 nucleotides align to TRBD1. Germline loops: CDR1 SNHLY, CDR2 FYNNEI. CDR3 length: 13 amino acids. The J segment lost 5 bases and the V segment lost 6 bases, leaving 4 bases of the junction unmatched. This CDR3 is CASRWTGIDTQYF. The CDR3 coding sequence is TGTGCCAGCAGATGGACAGGGATAGATACGCAGTATTTT.

The J gene is TRBJ1-4, the V gene TRBV28, with a weak D call TRBD1 (5 bases). Looked up from germline, CDR1 is MDHEN and CDR2 is SYDVKM. Between the trimmed V and J ends, which lost 5 bases and 1 base, there was a span of 11 bases. This CDR3 is 15 amino acids long. Here the CDR3 DNA reads TGTGCCAGCAGTCCCACGGGGGGAACTAATGAAAAACTGTTTTTT. Translated: CASSPTGGTNEKLFF. Drawing the rest from reference TRBV28 and TRBJ1-4, the complete variable domain is DVKVTQSSRYLVKRTGEKVFLECVQDMDHENMFWYRQDPGLGLRLIYFSYDVKMKEKGDIPEGYSVSREKKERFSLILESASTNQTSMYLCASSPTGGTNEKLFFGSGTQLSVL.

V gene TRBV30 combines with J gene TRBJ2-7; D not certain. Germline assignment: CDR1 GTSNPN and CDR2 SVGIG (reference sequence). The CDR3 runs 11 residues. V lost 5 bases, J lost 7 bases, and 12 bases lay in between. CDR3 protein: CAWRKEWEQYF. In nucleotides, the CDR3 is TGTGCCTGGCGAAAGGAGTGGGAGCAGTACTTC.

The J gene is TRBJ2-1, the V gene TRBV6-6; the D gene is possibly TRBD2 (5 bases). V lost 7 bases and J 6 bases, leaving 16 bases between the germline ends. The CDR3 is 14 residues long. Germline CDR1 MNHNY, CDR2 SVGAGI (reference sequence). The CDR3 region is CASNQASSGNEQFF. For the CDR3, the DNA is TGTGCCAGCAACCAGGCATCCAGCGGCAATGAGCAGTTCTTC.

The chain uses TRBV18 and TRBJ1-1, with a weak D call TRBD1 (5 bases). CDR1 is KGHSH, CDR2 LQKENI, per germline. With 6 bases removed from V and 14 bases from J, the gap between germline ends came to 25 bases. This CDR3 has 14 residues. The CDR3 DNA is TGTGCCAGCTCCGGAGATCAGGGCCTCGGCGAATCCTTCTTT. Amino acid sequence: CASSGDQGLGESFF.

V is TRBV11-3 and J is TRBJ1-1; no definite D call. With 4 bases removed from V and 3 bases from J, the gap between germline ends came to 12 bases. The CDR3 is 14 residues long. Germline assignment: CDR1 SGHNT and CDR2 YENEEA. The CDR3 reads CASSSGPRDTEAFF. CDR3 nucleotide sequence: TGTGCCAGCAGCTCCGGGCCGAGGGACACTGAAGCTTTCTTT.

This chain connects TRBV7-9 to TRBJ1-4; D remains unclear. The CDR3 consists of 12 residues. Germline V CDR1 and CDR2: SEHNR, FQNEAQ (reference sequence). Trimming pared 1 base from V and 7 bases from J, leaving 4 bases between. The CDR3 sequence: CASSLDSEKLFF. The DNA of the CDR3 is TGTGCCAGCAGCTTAGACAGTGAAAAACTGTTTTTT.

The chain has TRBV7-3 and TRBJ1-1, with D unclear. CDR1 and CDR2 from the germline V gene are SGHTA and FQGTGA. This CDR3 comprises 16 residues. Trimming removed 4 bases from V and 5 bases from J, with 20 bases in between. CDR3 DNA: TGTGCCAGCAGCTATAGCGGACCCCCCGGACGGACTGAAGCTTTCTTT. It codes for CASSYSGPPGRTEAFF. Based on the CDR3 plus reference TRBV7-3 and TRBJ1-1, the full variable domain is GAGVSQTPSNKVTEKGKYVELRCDPISGHTALYWYRQSLGQGPEFLIYFQGTGAADDSGLPNDRFFAVRPEGSVSTLKIQRTERGDSAVYLCASSYSGPPGRTEAFFGQGTRLTVV.

This clone has only a few counts. The chain links TRBV20-1 to TRBJ2-2, with D perhaps TRBD2 (6 bases). Germline V gene data show CDR1 as DFQATT and CDR2 as SNEGSKA (reference sequence). Trimming removed 3 bases from V and 6 bases from J, with 17 bases in between. CDR3 length: 15 residues. In nucleotides, the CDR3 is TGCAGTGCTAGTCTGGACCGAAGGGACTCCGGGGAGCTGTTTTTT. This encodes CSASLDRRDSGELFF.

V gene TRBV28 combines with J gene TRBJ1-3, with unresolved D. The CDR3 is 15 residues long. The germline gives CDR1 MDHEN, CDR2 SYDVKM. Between the trimmed V and J ends, which lost 6 bases and 1 base, there was a span of 13 bases. CDR3 nucleotides: TGTGCCAGCAGCCCTGATCTGAGATCTGGAAACACCATATATTTT. This codes for CASSPDLRSGNTIYF.

The CDR3 loop is CASSSRGREGPEEPWFYNEQFF. CDR3 bases: TGCGCCAGCAGTTCAAGAGGGCGGGAGGGCCCCGAAGAACCTTGGTTTTACAATGAGCAGTTCTTC. The chain links TRBV4-3 to TRBJ2-1, with TRBD2 matching 9 bases. This CDR3 spans 22 amino acids. CDR1 is LGHNA, CDR2 YSLEER, per germline. The V segment lost 6 bases and the J segment 4 bases; nucleotides outside the gene matches: 28.

The V call is TRBV24-1, the J call TRBJ1-3; no firm D call. The V and J ends lost 3 bases and 4 bases respectively, with 12 bases between them. CDR1 and CDR2 from the germline V gene are KGHDR and SFDVKD. The CDR3 is 15 amino acids. CDR3 sequence (DNA): TGTGCCACCAGTGATGCTGGCCTCAACGGAAACACCATATATTTT. Residues: CATSDAGLNGNTIYF.

This clone was seen a single time. The gene calls are TRBV5-5 and TRBJ2-7; TRBD1 is a possible D gene (6 bases). V lost 3 bases and J 3 bases, leaving 22 bases between the germline ends. The CDR3 extends over 17 amino acids. CDR1 is SGHKS and CDR2 is YYEKEE in the germline V gene (reference sequence). CDR3 DNA sequence: TGTGCCAGCAGCTCCACCTTCCGGACAGCTTACCGCTACGAGCAGTACTTC. This sequence encodes CASSSTFRTAYRYEQYF.

The chain uses TRBV3-1 (or the pseudogene TRBV3-2) and TRBJ2-2; 7 bases match TRBD2. The CDR3 runs 17 residues. With V trimmed by 5 bases and J by 4 bases, 13 bases remained unmatched. Germline V gene data show CDR1 as LGHDT and CDR2 as YNNKEL (reference sequence). The CDR3 coding sequence is TGTGCCAGCAGCGGGACTACTAGCCTGCGGGGCACCGGGGAGCTGTTTTTT. This gives the protein CASSGTTSLRGTGELFF.

The CDR3 is CAISDGAGWGTDTQYF. Here the CDR3 DNA reads TGTGCCATCAGTGACGGGGCGGGGTGGGGCACAGATACGCAGTATTTT. This chain connects TRBV10-3 to TRBJ2-3; D may be TRBD2 (6 bases). V was trimmed by 3 bases and J by 1 base, leaving 14 bases between them. Per germline, CDR1 ENHRY and CDR2 SYGVKD. This CDR3 is built from 16 residues.

The DNA for the CDR3 is TGTGCCAGCCGGGACAGGAATCGAGATGAGCAGTTCTTC. Translating it yields CASRDRNRDEQFF. V and J are TRBV7-2 and TRBJ2-1; 8 positions agree with TRBD1. The trim removed 8 bases at V and 8 bases at J, leaving 8 bases unmatched. Germline values: CDR1 SGHTA, CDR2 FQGNSA. The CDR3 contains 13 residues.

In this sample, this clone turned up a few times. The chain couples TRBV30 to TRBJ1-3; 7 bases match TRBD1. V lost 3 bases, J lost 4 bases, and 15 bases stayed unmatched. CDR1 and CDR2 from the germline V gene are GTSNPN and SVGIG (reference sequence). CDR3 length: 17 amino acids. CDR3 protein: CAWRRGRASRGGNTIYF. As DNA, the CDR3 is TGTGCCTGGAGGAGGGGGCGGGCAAGCCGAGGGGGAAACACCATATATTTT.

This rearrangement joins TRBV4-1 to TRBJ2-7; 11 bases align to TRBD2. With 0 bases clipped from V and 2 bases from J, the junction kept 6 bases outside the gene matches. The CDR3 totals 17 residues. CDR1 and CDR2 from the germline V gene are MGHRA and YSYEKL. CDR3 sequence (DNA): TGCGCCAGCAGCCAAGATCGGGGTAGCGGGAGGGCCTACGAGCAGTACTTC. This codes for CASSQDRGSGRAYEQYF.

This clone has a single count. The rearrangement links TRBV19 to TRBJ1-1; no definite D call. V shed 3 bases and J shed 0 bases, with 5 bases lying between them. The V gene's germline CDR1 is LNHDA and CDR2 SQIVND (reference sequence). This CDR3 has 13 residues. CDR3 protein: CASSIGVNTEAFF. In nucleotides, the CDR3 is TGTGCCAGTAGTATCGGAGTGAACACTGAAGCTTTCTTT.

The chain employs TRBV19 and TRBJ2-3; D is unclear. The CDR3 sequence is 13 residues long. CDR1 LNHDA and CDR2 SQIVND come from the germline V gene (reference sequence). V was shortened by 6 bases and J by 0 bases, with 7 bases between the two germline ends. CDR3 sequence (DNA): TGTGCCAGTAGACTTACCAGCACAGATACGCAGTATTTT. Translated, it gives CASRLTSTDTQYF. The whole variable domain, remainder taken from reference TRBV19 and TRBJ2-3, is DGGITQSPKYLFRKEGQNVTLSCEQNLNHDAMYWYRQDPGQGLRLIYYSQIVNDFQKGDIAEGYSVSREKKESFPLTVTSAQKNPTAFYLCASRLTSTDTQYFGPGTRLTVL.

This clone has just a few counts. The chain has TRBV3-1 (or the pseudogene TRBV3-2) and TRBJ2-1, with TRBD2 matching 8 bases. Trimming at V came to 4 bases and at J to 4 bases, leaving 12 bases not matched to a gene. The germline gives CDR1 LGHDT, CDR2 YNNKEL (reference sequence). The CDR3 extends over 17 amino acids. CDR3 protein: CASSPLGSGKTYNEQFF. In DNA, the CDR3 is TGTGCCAGCAGCCCCTTGGGTAGCGGGAAGACATACAATGAGCAGTTCTTC.

The chain couples TRBV30 to TRBJ2-1; perhaps TRBD2 as D (5 bases). Germline CDR1 reads GTSNPN; CDR2 reads SVGIG (reference sequence). V lost 3 bases and J 0 bases, leaving 12 bases between the germline ends. The CDR3 extends over 15 amino acids. CDR3: CAWRALGSSYNEQFF. The CDR3 nucleotides are TGTGCCTGGAGGGCATTGGGGAGCTCCTACAATGAGCAGTTCTTC.

This clone was seen a few times. The chain's CDR3 is CASSLSTSPTSEAFF. CDR3 coding DNA: TGTGCCAGCAGCTTATCGACAAGTCCCACCTCTGAAGCTTTCTTT. The chain uses TRBV7-2 and TRBJ1-1; the D is unclear. Germline loops: CDR1 SGHTA, CDR2 FQGNSA. The CDR3 is 15 amino acids. With 2 bases removed from V and 6 bases from J, the gap between germline ends came to 16 bases.

The chain uses TRBV5-1 and TRBJ2-6, with 9 bases aligning to TRBD1. The CDR3 covers 19 residues. From germline, CDR1 is SGHRS and CDR2 YFSETQ. Trimming at V came to 1 base and at J to 2 bases, leaving 10 bases not matched to a gene. This chain's CDR3 is CASSLWETGGLTGANVLTF. The CDR3 DNA reads TGCGCCAGCAGCTTGTGGGAGACAGGGGGACTGACTGGGGCCAACGTCCTGACTTTC.

The V gene is TRBV2, the J gene TRBJ2-7; 8 bases are a match to TRBD1. The CDR3 has 14 amino acids. Germline-derived CDR1 and CDR2 are SNHLY and FYNNEI. Losses at the gene ends were 6 bases for V and 3 bases for J; bases not matched to a gene: 7. Here the CDR3 DNA reads TGTGCCAGCAGGGGAGGACAGGGAGACTACGAGCAGTACTTC. It yields the protein CASRGGQGDYEQYF.

This clone is medium-sized (0.01 to 0.1%) by share. The chain combines TRBV6-5 with TRBJ2-7; TRBD1 matches at 8 bases. The CDR3 loop spans 15 amino acids. Germline CDR1 and CDR2: MNHEY and SVGAGI. V dropped 7 bases and J dropped 2; count of bases not matched to a gene: 10. CDR3 nucleotides: TGTGCCAGCACCCCGCAAATGACAGGGGCCTACGAGCAGTACTTC. Translation gives CASTPQMTGAYEQYF.

The V and J genes are TRBV9 and TRBJ2-2, with 8 bases aligning to TRBD2. The CDR3 covers 16 residues. Germline trimming cut 0 bases from V and 2 bases from J; bases unmatched to any gene: 3. Germline CDR1 SGDLS, CDR2 YYNGEE. CDR3 residues: CASSVELAENTGELFF. The DNA for the CDR3 is TGTGCCAGCAGCGTAGAACTAGCGGAAAACACCGGGGAGCTGTTTTTT.